This T cell receptor (beta chain) came from a study of blood T cell repertoires in COVID-19. On the study more broadly: There were acute and convalescent COVID-19 samples, and they came from the United States, Italy and Spain. The analysed material was cDNA or gDNA that came from T cells, B-cell-depleted T cells, or PBMCs.

The assay was immunoSEQ multiplex PCR, and TCRdb's table has in-frame clones only and misses some. The sample comprises 150,000 to 200,000 clones, 65% to 85% of which are singletons, and approximately 5.1% rests with the top ten. Participants, 18 to 89 years old, spanned 24 US areas. Participants' own reports of clinical history determined their cohort assignment. From germline, CDR1 is SGHKS and CDR2 YYEKEE (reference sequence). With V trimmed by 0 bases and J by 7 bases, 1 base remained unmatched. CDR3 size: 14 residues. The sequenced sample was PBMCs or T cells enriched from blood (not recorded which). The V and J genes are TRBV5-5 and TRBJ1-6, with TRBD1 matching 7 bases. The clonotype comes from a man in his 70s who had been exposed to COVID-19. The CDR3, as DNA: TGTGCCAGCAGCTTGGACAGGGGAAATTCACCCCTCCACTTT. It translates to CASSLDRGNSPLHF. Filled out from reference TRBV5-5 and TRBJ1-6, the complete variable domain reads DAGVTQSPTHLIKTRGQQVTLRCSPISGHKSVSWYQQVLGQGPQFIFQYYEKEERGRGNFPDRFSARQFPNYSSELNVNALLLGDSALYLCASSLDRGNSPLHFGNGTRLTVT.